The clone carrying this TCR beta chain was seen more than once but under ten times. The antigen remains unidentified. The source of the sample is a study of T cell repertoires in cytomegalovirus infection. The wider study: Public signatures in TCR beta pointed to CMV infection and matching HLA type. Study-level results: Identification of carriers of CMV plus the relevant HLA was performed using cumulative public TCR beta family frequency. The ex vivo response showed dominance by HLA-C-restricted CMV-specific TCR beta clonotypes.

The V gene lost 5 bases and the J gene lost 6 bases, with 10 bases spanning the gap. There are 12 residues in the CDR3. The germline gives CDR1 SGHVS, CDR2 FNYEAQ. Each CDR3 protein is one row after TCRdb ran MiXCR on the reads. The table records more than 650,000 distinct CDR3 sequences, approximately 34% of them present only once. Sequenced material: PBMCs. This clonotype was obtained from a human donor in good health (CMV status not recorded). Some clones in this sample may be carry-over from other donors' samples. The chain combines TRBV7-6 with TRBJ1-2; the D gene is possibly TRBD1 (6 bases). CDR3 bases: TGTGCCAGCAGCGGTACAGGGAATGGCTACACCTTC. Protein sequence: CASSGTGNGYTF.